This T cell receptor (beta chain) is drawn from a study of blood T cell repertoires in COVID-19. The wider study: PBMCs, B-cell-depleted T cells, or T cells were the source of the cDNA or gDNA that made up the material.

CDR3 length equals 16 residues. Germline loops: CDR1 KGHSH, CDR2 LQKENI. V gave up 8 bases and J gave up 0 bases, with 17 bases separating them. Per the authors' pipeline: Using reference gene primer amplification, nucleated cell counts were estimated. TCRdb's table, derived via immunoSEQ multiplex PCR, lists solely in-frame clones and lacks some. For V, J and clone size, that table is used; D and trimming come from the DNA. The table lists over 35,000 clones, about 79% of them singletons. The clonotype was recovered from a human donor with acute or convalescent COVID-19. The donor label of this sample is uncertain. The sample taken for sequencing was peripheral blood. V usage is TRBV18 and J usage is TRBJ1-3; D might be TRBD1 (6 bases). The CDR3 DNA reads as TGTGCCAGCGCCCGGGGGGCAGCGAACTCTGGAAACACCATATATTTT. Its protein is CASARGAANSGNTIYF.